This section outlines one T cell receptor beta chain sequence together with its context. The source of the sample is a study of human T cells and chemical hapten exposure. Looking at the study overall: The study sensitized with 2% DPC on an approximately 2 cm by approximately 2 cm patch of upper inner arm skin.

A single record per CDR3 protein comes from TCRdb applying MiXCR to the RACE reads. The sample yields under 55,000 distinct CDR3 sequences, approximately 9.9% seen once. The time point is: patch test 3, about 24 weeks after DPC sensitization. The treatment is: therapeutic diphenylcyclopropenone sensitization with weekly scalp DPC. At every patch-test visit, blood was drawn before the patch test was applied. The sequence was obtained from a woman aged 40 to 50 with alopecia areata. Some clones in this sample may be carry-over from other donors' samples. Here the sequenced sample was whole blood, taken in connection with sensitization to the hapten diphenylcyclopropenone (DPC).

This chain's CDR3 is CASSYGGSNQPQHF. The CDR3 nucleotides read TGTGCCAGCAGTTACGGAGGGTCCAATCAGCCCCAGCATTTT. The chain joins TRBV6-6 to TRBJ1-5; D not resolved. The V end was cut by 2 bases, the J end by 3 bases, with 8 bases between. Germline values: CDR1 MNHNY, CDR2 SVGAGI (reference sequence). The CDR3 totals 14 residues.